Below are 8 T cell receptor beta chains sequenced from a single sample in a study of tumour-infiltrating T cells in Burkitt lymphoma. Clones were sequenced by immunoSEQ multiplex PCR, and TCRdb holds only the in-frame ones, with some missing. The sample yields around 1,700 clones, roughly 17% seen once. Sequenced input: tumor tissue. The receptor source for this set is a human donor with Burkitt lymphoma.

This clone has only a few counts. The genes are TRBV4-3 and TRBJ2-2, with D perhaps being TRBD1 or TRBD2 (5 bases each). The CDR3 totals 15 residues. V lost 4 bases and J lost 7, with 16 bases in between. The germline gives CDR1 LGHNA, CDR2 YSLEER. DNA for the CDR3: TGCGCCAGCAGCCTAACCCTGGGACGGAACGGGGAGCTGTTTTTT. This encodes CASSLTLGRNGELFF.

This clone occurred a few times. This sequence joins TRBV2 and TRBJ2-6; no firm D call. V lost 10 bases and J 4 bases, leaving 11 bases between the germline ends. Germline CDR1 reads SNHLY; CDR2 reads FYNNEI. This CDR3 has 13 residues. The DNA of the CDR3 is TGTGCCATCAGAGCCTCCGGGGCCAACGTCCTGACTTTC. Its translation: CAIRASGANVLTF.

The rearrangement links TRBV7-9 to TRBJ1-1; weak D call: TRBD1 (5 bases). Germline V CDR1 and CDR2: SEHNR, FQNEAQ (reference sequence). The CDR3 runs to 14 residues. V lost 7 bases to trimming and J lost 1 base, with 13 bases between them. CDR3 DNA: TGTGCCAGCACCATATATACAGGGAACACTGAAGCTTTCTTT. Protein product: CASTIYTGNTEAFF.

V and J are TRBV5-1 and TRBJ1-1; D ambiguous. The germline gives CDR1 SGHRS, CDR2 YFSETQ. V shed 1 base and J shed 0 bases, with 7 bases lying between them. The CDR3 consists of 14 residues. CDR3 region: CASSLIVMNTEAFF. CDR3 DNA: TGCGCCAGCAGCTTGATCGTAATGAACACTGAAGCTTTCTTT.

The chain joins TRBV5-5 to TRBJ1-4, with unresolved D. Germline V gives CDR1 SGHKS, CDR2 YYEKEE (reference sequence). There are 15 residues in the CDR3. Trimming took 6 bases from V and 1 from J, leaving 13 bases between them. The CDR3: CASTSGRRTNEKLFF. CDR3 bases: TGTGCCAGCACCTCTGGCCGGAGAACTAATGAAAAACTGTTTTTT.

The genes are TRBV19 and TRBJ2-1; a weak D match, TRBD1 (6 bases). Trimming took 8 bases from V and 8 from J, leaving 13 bases between them. The CDR3 has 12 residues. The germline CDR1 and CDR2 sequences are LNHDA and SQIVND (reference sequence). The CDR3 is CASLGAEYEQFF. CDR3 sequence (DNA): TGTGCCAGTTTGGGGGCTGAGTATGAGCAGTTCTTC.

This clone was seen only a few times. The chain has TRBV4-1 and TRBJ2-3; 8 nucleotides align to TRBD2. J was trimmed by 5 bases and V by 0 bases; bases with no gene match: 10. The CDR3 runs to 17 residues. Germline assignment: CDR1 MGHRA and CDR2 YSYEKL. The CDR3 loop is CASSQEGIAGSEDTQYF. The CDR3 bases are TGCGCCAGCAGCCAAGAGGGAATAGCGGGGTCGGAAGATACGCAGTATTTT.

Only a few counts were recorded for this clone. This chain joins TRBV19 and TRBJ2-7; perhaps TRBD2 as D (5 bases). The V and J ends lost 7 bases and 3 bases respectively, with 10 bases between them. Germline CDR1 is LNHDA and CDR2 is SQIVND (reference sequence). The CDR3 length is 12 residues. CDR3 sequence: CASIMGSYEQYF. CDR3 coding DNA: TGTGCCAGTATCATGGGGAGCTACGAGCAGTACTTC.